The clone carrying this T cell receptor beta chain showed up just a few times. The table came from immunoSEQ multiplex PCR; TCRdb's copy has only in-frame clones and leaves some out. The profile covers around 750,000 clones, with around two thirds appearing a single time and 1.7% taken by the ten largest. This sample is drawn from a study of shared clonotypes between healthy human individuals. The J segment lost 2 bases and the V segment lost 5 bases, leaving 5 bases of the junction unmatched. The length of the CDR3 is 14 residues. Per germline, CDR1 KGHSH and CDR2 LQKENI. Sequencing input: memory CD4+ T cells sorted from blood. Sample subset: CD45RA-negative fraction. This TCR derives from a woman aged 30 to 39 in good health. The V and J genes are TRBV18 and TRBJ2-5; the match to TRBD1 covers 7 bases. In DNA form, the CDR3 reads TGTGCCAGCTCATCGGACAGGCTTCAAGAGACCCAGTACTTC. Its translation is CASSSDRLQETQYF.